This T cell receptor beta chain was identified in a study of shared clonotypes between healthy human individuals. Germline values: CDR1 MDHEN, CDR2 SYDVKM. The CDR3 extends over 12 amino acids. V lost 7 bases and J 4 bases, leaving 10 bases between the germline ends. DNA at around 200 ng, some 31,000 T cell genomes, went into sorted-subset replicate PCRs. The repertoire was sequenced with immunoSEQ multiplex PCR; TCRdb's copy has only in-frame clones and lacks some. This table has about 980,000 clones, roughly 72% appearing once. In its sample, this clone was seen a few times. The antigen is not known. Findings and caveats of the study: Naive subsets typically showed greater estimated richness than memory subsets. The sole specimen, blood, was sampled, and tissue repertoires likely differ. Naive CD4 clonotypes were shared across a handful of donors at around 5.4%.

The TCR originated in a man younger than 35 in good health. V gene TRBV28 combines with J gene TRBJ1-2, with no clear D. The sequenced material came from memory CD4+ T cells sorted from blood. Subset specified: CD45RA-negative fraction. The CDR3 protein is CASTEGIYGYTF. CDR3 sequence (DNA): TGTGCCAGCACGGAGGGTATCTATGGCTACACCTTC.